This T cell receptor (beta chain) was identified during a study of blood T cell repertoires in COVID-19. Repertoires were generated with immunoSEQ multiplex PCR, while TCRdb's copy carries only in-frame clones and drops some. The profile shows around 200,000 clones, over 60% of them singletons. Germline V CDR1 and CDR2: SGHNT, YENEEA. The V segment lost 5 bases and the J segment 0 bases; nucleotides outside the gene matches: 7. The CDR3 extends over 17 amino acids. This clonotype was obtained from a woman in her 70s with acute or convalescent COVID-19. Material: peripheral blood. This chain uses TRBV11-3 with TRBJ2-2; TRBD2 agrees at 9 bases. The CDR3 nucleotides read TGTGCCAGCAGCCCGTCGACTAGCGGCACGAACACCGGGGAGCTGTTTTTT. Encoded protein: CASSPSTSGTNTGELFF.